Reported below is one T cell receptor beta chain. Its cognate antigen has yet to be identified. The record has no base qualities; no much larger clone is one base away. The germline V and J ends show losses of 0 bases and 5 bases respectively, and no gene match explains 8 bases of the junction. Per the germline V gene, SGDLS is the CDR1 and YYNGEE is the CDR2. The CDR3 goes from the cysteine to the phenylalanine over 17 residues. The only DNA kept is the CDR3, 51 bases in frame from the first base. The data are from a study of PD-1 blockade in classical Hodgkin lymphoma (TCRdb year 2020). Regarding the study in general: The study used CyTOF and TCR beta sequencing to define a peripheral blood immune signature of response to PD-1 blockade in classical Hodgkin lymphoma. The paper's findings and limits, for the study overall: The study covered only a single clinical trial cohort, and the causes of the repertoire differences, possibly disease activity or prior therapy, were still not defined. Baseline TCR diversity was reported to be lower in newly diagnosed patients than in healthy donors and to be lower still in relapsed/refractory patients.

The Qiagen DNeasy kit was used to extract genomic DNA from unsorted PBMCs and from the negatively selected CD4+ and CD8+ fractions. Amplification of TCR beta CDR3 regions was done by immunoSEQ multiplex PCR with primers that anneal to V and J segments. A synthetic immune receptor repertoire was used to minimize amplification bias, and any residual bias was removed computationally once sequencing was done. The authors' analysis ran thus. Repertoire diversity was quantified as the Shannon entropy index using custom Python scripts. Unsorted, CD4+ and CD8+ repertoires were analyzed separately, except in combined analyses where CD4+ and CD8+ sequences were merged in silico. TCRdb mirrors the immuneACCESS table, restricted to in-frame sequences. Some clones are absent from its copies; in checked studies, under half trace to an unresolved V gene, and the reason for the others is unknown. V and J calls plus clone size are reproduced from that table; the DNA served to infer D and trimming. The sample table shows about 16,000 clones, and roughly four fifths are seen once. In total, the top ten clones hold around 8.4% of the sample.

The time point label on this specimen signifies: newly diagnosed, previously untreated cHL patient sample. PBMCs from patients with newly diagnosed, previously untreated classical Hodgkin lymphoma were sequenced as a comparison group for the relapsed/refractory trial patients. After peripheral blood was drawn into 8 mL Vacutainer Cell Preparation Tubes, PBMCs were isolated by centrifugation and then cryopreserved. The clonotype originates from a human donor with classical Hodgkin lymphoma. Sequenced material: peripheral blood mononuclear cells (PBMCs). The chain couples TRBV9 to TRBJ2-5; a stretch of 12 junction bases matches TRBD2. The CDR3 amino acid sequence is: CASSVGLAGERAETQYF. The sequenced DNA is TGTGCCAGCAGCGTAGGACTAGCGGGAGAACGTGCGGAGACCCAGTACTTC.